This T cell receptor beta chain is from a study of monozygotic twins with inflammatory bowel disease. Investigators extracted total RNA from whole blood and did not sort T cells. Comments on this clonotype: The antigen is undetermined.

CDR3 length: 15 amino acids. Germline CDR1 and CDR2: WSHSY and SAAADI. For every TCR library, about 3,500 ng of total RNA was used. Researchers put TCRalpha and TCRbeta cDNA through two nested PCRs lasting 16 and 9 cycles. TCRdb re-called the 5' RACE reads; every CDR3 protein appears as one record, without DNA. The specimen's table records 330,000 or so distinct CDR3 sequences. Overall study results and limits: The sharing of clonotypes with others was lower in IBD patients than in healthy twins, especially with disease activity.

The sample taken for sequencing was blood. The source of this sequence is a human donor with ulcerative colitis or Crohn's disease, or a healthy co-twin of an affected twin (not recorded which). The rearrangement links TRBV10-2 to TRBJ1-5; with no DNA, the TCRdb D assignment of TRBD1 cannot be verified. The CDR3 loop is CASSTGTGSFRAQHF.